This T cell receptor beta chain is drawn from a study of blood T cell repertoires in COVID-19. Study overall: COVID-19 samples, acute and convalescent, were from the United States, Italy and Spain. Sources were T cells, B-cell-depleted T cells, or PBMCs; the material itself was cDNA or gDNA.

The CDR3 loop spans 14 amino acids. V lost 1 base, J lost 4 bases, and 10 bases lay in between. Germline V lookup: CDR1 MNHNS, CDR2 SASEGT. Produced via immunoSEQ multiplex PCR; TCRdb's table is partial and in-frame only. The sample records tens of thousands of clones, about 85% being singletons. This sequence was found in a male donor with acute or convalescent COVID-19. The material sequenced was peripheral blood. V usage is TRBV6-1 and J usage is TRBJ1-1, with D possibly TRBD1 on 6 matching bases. In nucleotides, the CDR3 is TGTGCCAGCAGTGAAGAGGGGGGGCGCACTGAAGCTTTCTTT. Translation: CASSEEGGRTEAFF.